A single sample gave rise to the 8 T cell receptor beta chains below, sequenced in a study of blood T cell repertoires in COVID-19. Produced via immunoSEQ multiplex PCR; TCRdb's table is partial and in-frame only. The sample has a few hundred thousand clones; roughly 85% are singletons. The specimen was PBMCs or T cells enriched from blood (not recorded which). The receptors derive from a woman aged 40 to 50 with acute COVID-19.

V and J are TRBV6-5 and TRBJ2-7, with 10 bases matching TRBD2. The CDR3 is made up of 15 amino acids. The V segment lost 4 bases and the J segment 6 bases; nucleotides outside the gene matches: 9. CDR1 and CDR2 (germline): MNHEY, SVGAGI. In DNA form, the CDR3 reads TGTGCCAGCAGTTCCTGGACTAGCGGCGCGCGCGAGCAGTACTTC. It translates to CASSSWTSGAREQYF.

The rearrangement joins TRBV10-1 to TRBJ1-3; maybe TRBD1 (6 bases). CDR1 is WNHNN, CDR2 SYGVQD, per germline (reference sequence). The ends were cut back, 10 bases at V and 3 bases at J, with 13 bases in the middle. The CDR3 extends over 13 amino acids. The CDR3 loop reads CATATGDGNTIYF. CDR3 coding DNA: TGCGCCACCGCGACAGGAGATGGAAACACCATATATTTT.

The chain couples TRBV19 to TRBJ2-2; 8 nucleotides match TRBD1. CDR3 length: 13 amino acids. The V segment lost 9 bases and the J segment 3 bases; nucleotides outside the gene matches: 3. CDR1 is LNHDA, CDR2 SQIVND, per germline (reference sequence). The CDR3 nucleotides are TGTGCCAGCCGGACAGGGTACACCGGGGAGCTGTTTTTT. Its protein product is CASRTGYTGELFF.

V gene TRBV4-1 combines with J gene TRBJ2-1; 10 bases agree with TRBD2. This CDR3 has 17 residues. Germline-derived CDR1 and CDR2 are MGHRA and YSYEKL. V lost 1 base to trimming and J lost 8 bases; unmatched junction nucleotides: 11. CDR3 nucleotides: TGCGCCAGCAGCCAAGGTGTTAGCGGGAGGAAGGTCGATGAGCAGTTCTTC. It codes for CASSQGVSGRKVDEQFF.

The chain is built from TRBV27 and TRBJ2-3; D is unclear. The length of the CDR3 is 13 residues. Trimming pared 3 bases from V and 1 base from J, leaving 5 bases between. Germline CDR1 reads MNHEY; CDR2 reads SMNVEV (reference sequence). The CDR3 sequence: CASSFGGTDTQYF. The CDR3 nucleotides read TGTGCCAGCAGTTTTGGAGGCACAGATACGCAGTATTTT.

This clone has only one observation. This chain links TRBV11-1 with TRBJ1-1, with D hard to call. Germline V gene sequence: CDR1 SGHAT, CDR2 FQDESV (reference sequence). This CDR3 contains 13 residues. V gave up 5 bases and J gave up 0 bases, with 7 bases separating them. CDR3 DNA: TGTGCCAGCAGCAGCGGGATGAACACTGAAGCTTTCTTT. It yields the protein CASSSGMNTEAFF.

Note on this clone: One junction end disagrees with the germline gene, perhaps due to a read error. This chain uses TRBV19 with TRBJ2-1; tentatively, D is TRBD2 (5 bases). The V gene's germline CDR1 is LNHDA and CDR2 SQIVND (reference sequence). CDR3 length: 15 residues. CDR3 residues: CASSMMRASSNEQFF. Here the CDR3 DNA reads TGTGCCAGTAGTATGATGCGGGCCTCCTCCAATGAGCAGTTCTTC.

The rearrangement links TRBV24-1 to TRBJ1-4; 8 bases are a match to TRBD1. Germline V lookup: CDR1 KGHDR, CDR2 SFDVKD. The CDR3 runs 14 residues. J was trimmed by 7 bases and V by 4 bases; bases with no gene match: 4. The CDR3 bases are TGTGCCACCAGTGAAGCCGGGACAGGTGAAAAACTGTTTTTT. Protein: CATSEAGTGEKLFF.